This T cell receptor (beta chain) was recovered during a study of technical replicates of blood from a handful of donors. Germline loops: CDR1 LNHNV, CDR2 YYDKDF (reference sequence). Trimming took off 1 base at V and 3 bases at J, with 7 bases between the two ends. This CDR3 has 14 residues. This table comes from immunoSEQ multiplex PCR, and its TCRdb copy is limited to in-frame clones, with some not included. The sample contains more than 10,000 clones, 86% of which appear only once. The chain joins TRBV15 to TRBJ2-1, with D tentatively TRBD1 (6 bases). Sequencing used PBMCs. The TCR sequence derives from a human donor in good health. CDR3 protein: CATSRGTDYNEQFF. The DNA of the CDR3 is TGTGCCACCAGCAGAGGGACAGACTACAATGAGCAGTTCTTC. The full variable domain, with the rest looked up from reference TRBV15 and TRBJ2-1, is DAMVIQNPRYQVTQFGKPVTLSCSQTLNHNVMYWYQQKSSQAPKLLFHYYDKDFNNEADTPDNFQSRRPNTSFCFLDIRSPGLGDTAMYLCATSRGTDYNEQFFGPGTRLTVL.